This T cell receptor beta chain was retrieved from a study of blood T cell repertoires in COVID-19. Study as a whole: Sources were T cells, B-cell-depleted T cells, or PBMCs; the material itself was cDNA or gDNA.

Per the original methods: Reference gene primer amplification gave estimated nucleated cell counts. Clones were read by immunoSEQ multiplex PCR, and TCRdb kept only the in-frame ones, dropping some. D and trimming come from the DNA, and the V and J calls and clone size come from that table. The repertoire holds 200,000 to 300,000 clones, with about nine tenths as singletons. Adults between about 18 and 95 years of age took part from more than 20 US areas. In assigning cohorts, the study relied on participant-reported clinical history. The CDR3 sequence is 15 residues long. The V end was cut by 6 bases, the J end by 8 bases, with 19 bases between. The V gene's germline CDR1 is MNHEY and CDR2 SMNVEV (reference sequence).

Sequencing was performed on PBMCs or T cells enriched from blood (not recorded which). This receptor was taken from a middle-aged woman with acute COVID-19. The chain has TRBV27 and TRBJ1-4; the D is unclear. The CDR3 DNA follows: TGTGCCAGCAGGCACCCCGGGGTAAGAGGCGAAAAACTGTTTTTT. Its protein is CASRHPGVRGEKLFF.